The 7 T cell receptor beta chains listed next were all sequenced from one sample in a study of blood T cell repertoires in COVID-19. Some clones are missing from TCRdb's copy, which holds only in-frame ones; the method was immunoSEQ multiplex PCR. This sample has 300,000 or so clones; around 90% occur once, and the top ten carry around 2.6%. Sequencing was performed on PBMCs or T cells enriched from blood (not recorded which). These TCRs come from a man aged 60-69 years who had recovered from COVID-19.

The gene calls are TRBV10-3 and TRBJ2-3; 9 nucleotides agree with TRBD2. Germline values: CDR1 ENHRY, CDR2 SYGVKD. The CDR3 has 15 amino acids. V gave up 4 bases and J gave up 4 bases; unmatched junction bases: 6. CDR3 DNA sequence: TGTGCCATCAGTGGGGCTAGCGGGACCGCAGATACGCAGTATTTT. Translated, it gives CAISGASGTADTQYF.

The genes are TRBV5-5 and TRBJ1-5; the D gene is possibly TRBD1 (6 bases). V dropped 4 bases and J dropped 3 bases, with 17 bases sitting between them. The length of the CDR3 is 16 residues. The V gene's germline CDR1 is SGHKS and CDR2 YYEKEE (reference sequence). The CDR3 loop is CASSVALTGHNQPQHF. The CDR3 coding sequence is TGTGCCAGCAGCGTGGCTCTTACAGGGCACAATCAGCCCCAGCATTTT.

The chain recombines TRBV7-8 with TRBJ1-5; 7 nucleotides agree with TRBD1. Germline V gene data show CDR1 as SGHVS and CDR2 as FQNEAQ. J gave up 3 bases and V 5 bases, and 13 bases lay outside the gene matches. This CDR3 has 17 amino acids. DNA of the CDR3: TGTGCCAGCAGCGTATTGCCCGCCGGGACAGACAATCAGCCCCAGCATTTT. Amino acids: CASSVLPAGTDNQPQHF.

The chain is built from TRBV7-9 and TRBJ2-2, with D possibly TRBD2 on 6 matching bases. Germline V gene data show CDR1 as SEHNR and CDR2 as FQNEAQ (reference sequence). CDR3 length: 12 amino acids. The V gene lost 11 bases and the J gene lost 4 bases, with 11 bases spanning the gap. CDR3 amino acids: CALGGTTGELFF. CDR3 bases: TGTGCCCTCGGCGGGACCACCGGGGAGCTGTTTTTT.

This clone was counted once. The chain links TRBV2 to TRBJ2-3; 8 nucleotides match TRBD2. Germline V gene sequence: CDR1 SNHLY, CDR2 FYNNEI. The CDR3 sequence is 18 residues long. The junction had 17 bases not matched to a gene; V was cut back by 5 bases and J by 4 bases. CDR3 DNA: TGTGCCAGCAGTCAGCCTAGAGTAAAAAGCGGGAGCTCAGATACGCAGTATTTT. The encoded protein is CASSQPRVKSGSSDTQYF.

The chain uses TRBV30 and TRBJ1-3; possibly TRBD1 for D (5 bases). V gave up 2 bases and J gave up 4 bases, with 12 bases separating them. The CDR3 is made up of 14 amino acids. In germline, CDR1 is GTSNPN, CDR2 SVGIG (reference sequence). The DNA for the CDR3 is TGTGCCTGGAGTCCATACGGGGGAGGAAACACCATATATTTT. Its translation: CAWSPYGGGNTIYF.

The chain combines TRBV4-1 with TRBJ2-3, with 13 bases that match TRBD2. The germline V gene has CDR1 MGHRA and CDR2 YSYEKL. Unmatched junction bases numbered 7, after V lost 0 bases and J lost 1 base. The CDR3 extends over 19 amino acids. CDR3 sequence (DNA): TGCGCCAGCAGCCAAGATTCGAGGGGGACTAGCGGGGGCACAGATACGCAGTATTTT. It specifies CASSQDSRGTSGGTDTQYF.